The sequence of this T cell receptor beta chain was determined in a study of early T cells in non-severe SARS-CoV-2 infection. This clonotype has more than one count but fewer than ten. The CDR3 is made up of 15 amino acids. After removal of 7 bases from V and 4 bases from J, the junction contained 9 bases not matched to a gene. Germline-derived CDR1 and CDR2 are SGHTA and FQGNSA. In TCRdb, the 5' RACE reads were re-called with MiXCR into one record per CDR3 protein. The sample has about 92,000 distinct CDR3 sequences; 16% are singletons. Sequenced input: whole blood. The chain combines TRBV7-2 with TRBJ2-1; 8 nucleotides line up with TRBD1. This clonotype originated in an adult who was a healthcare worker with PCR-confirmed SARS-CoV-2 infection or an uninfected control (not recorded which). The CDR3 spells CASTRTGWGYNEQFF. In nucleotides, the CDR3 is TGTGCCAGCACAAGGACAGGGTGGGGTTACAATGAGCAGTTCTTC.